This T cell receptor beta chain was observed in a study of blood T cells in healthy people across ages. Whole-study findings and limits: Diversity was higher, and naive CD4+ cells more numerous, in long-lived donors than in aged donors.

The CDR3 covers 13 residues. V dropped 6 bases and J dropped 4 bases, with 13 bases sitting between them. In each sample, at least 7 million PBMCs were isolated. No fewer than 5.5 micrograms of total RNA were isolated from every sample. This clonotype was counted many times. The antigen is undetermined. A sample-barcoded 5' primer and a J-beta primer mix were used in a second PCR of about 7 to 11 cycles. Each cDNA molecule was tagged by a template-switch adaptor that had 12 random nucleotides. TCRdb used MiXCR to reprocess the 5' RACE reads, holding one entry per CDR3 protein. The data hold approximately 800,000 distinct CDR3 sequences, with roughly 40% observed a single time.

The chain links TRBV12-3 or TRBV12-4 to TRBJ2-7, with D possibly being TRBD2 (6 bases). Sequencing input: blood. This TCR derives from a man between 18 and 35 years old in good health. DNA of the CDR3: TGTGCCAGCAGCCGGGACGGGAGATACGAGCAGTACTTC. Translated: CASSRDGRYEQYF.